The entry below describes one T cell receptor (beta chain). The data stem from a study of T cell responses to AZD1222 COVID-19 vaccine. The repertoire was sequenced with immunoSEQ multiplex PCR; TCRdb's copy has only in-frame clones and lacks some. Of about 120,000 clones in the sample, 80% to 90% are singletons; the top ten hold about 12%. V was clipped by 2 bases and J by 5 bases, with 10 bases between them. This CDR3 has 15 amino acids. Germline CDR1 MNHEY, CDR2 SVGAGI. This receptor was taken from an adult in good health. Sequencing used peripheral blood, obtained on day 0 of AZD1222 vaccination. The chain uses TRBV6-5 and TRBJ1-6, with D possibly being TRBD1 (5 bases). The CDR3 DNA is TGTGCCAGCAGTTACCGCGGGACTAATAATTCACCCCTCCACTTT. Translating it yields CASSYRGTNNSPLHF.